Shown below are 15 T cell receptor beta chains from a single sample sequenced in a study of blood T cell repertoires in COVID-19. Measured with immunoSEQ multiplex PCR; TCRdb has only the in-frame clones, and not every one. The sample includes fewer than 350,000 clones, 75% to 90% of them seen just once. The sample was peripheral blood. The source is a woman in her 30s who had recovered from COVID-19.

The chain couples TRBV27 to TRBJ1-2; possible D gene TRBD1, 5 bases. The germline V gene has CDR1 MNHEY and CDR2 SMNVEV (reference sequence). Trimming cost V 8 bases and J 7 bases, with 20 bases left between them. The CDR3 sequence is 14 residues long. Here the CDR3 DNA reads TGTGCCAGCGTTAGTCTGGGAAAAGGGGTTGGCTACACCTTC. Amino acids: CASVSLGKGVGYTF.

V usage is TRBV19 and J usage is TRBJ2-6; perhaps TRBD2 as D (6 bases). The CDR3 runs 16 residues. The V end lost 6 bases, the J end lost 3 bases, and 15 bases lay between the germline ends. Germline-derived CDR1 and CDR2 are LNHDA and SQIVND (reference sequence). The CDR3: CASRAEGRFGANVLTF. CDR3 nucleotides: TGTGCCAGTAGAGCGGAGGGCCGTTTTGGGGCCAACGTCCTGACTTTC.

The rearrangement links TRBV7-9 to TRBJ2-7; 8 bases line up with TRBD2. Per the germline V gene, CDR1 is SEHNR and CDR2 is FQNEAQ (reference sequence). The CDR3 is made up of 16 amino acids. V was clipped by 1 base and J by 0 bases; unmatched bases: 5. CDR3 protein: CASSLVSGASSYEQYF. As DNA, the CDR3 is TGTGCCAGCAGCTTAGTTAGCGGGGCCAGCTCCTACGAGCAGTACTTC.

This chain uses TRBV2 with TRBJ1-2; D is perhaps TRBD1 (6 bases). The ends were cut back, 4 bases at V and 4 bases at J, with 16 bases in the middle. The germline gives CDR1 SNHLY, CDR2 FYNNEI. This CDR3 has 15 residues. The CDR3 sequence is CASSGQVNVPYGYTF. In DNA form, the CDR3 reads TGTGCCAGCAGTGGACAGGTAAATGTCCCCTATGGCTACACCTTC.

V gene TRBV7-2 combines with J gene TRBJ2-7; TRBD2 might be the D (5 bases). Germline assignment: CDR1 SGHTA and CDR2 FQGNSA. The CDR3 sequence is 16 residues long. The ends were cut back, 4 bases at V and 5 bases at J, with 21 bases in the middle. CDR3 in DNA: TGTGCCAGCAGCTCCCATATTTTATCGGGGAAGGACGAGCAGTACTTC. Protein: CASSSHILSGKDEQYF.

The chain is built from TRBV21-1 and TRBJ2-2; the table calls TRBD1, which could not be checked here. TRBV21-1 corresponds to a pseudogene. This CDR3 is 20 amino acids long. The CDR3 bases are TGTGCCAGCAGCAGAGTGGGCCAACAGGGGGCAAAAACGAACACCGGGGAGCTGTTTTTT. Translating it yields CASSRVGQQGAKTNTGELFF.

This chain links TRBV7-6 with TRBJ2-1; the match to TRBD2 covers 10 bases. Germline CDR1 SGHVS, CDR2 FNYEAQ. Trimming at V came to 1 base and at J to 8 bases, leaving 5 bases not matched to a gene. There are 15 residues in the CDR3. In nucleotides, the CDR3 is TGTGCCAGCAGCTTAGAGGCTAGCGGGAGCGATGAGCAGTTCTTC. The encoded protein is CASSLEASGSDEQFF.

V and J are TRBV4-3 and TRBJ2-3, with 10 bases lining up with TRBD1. After removal of 2 bases from V and 5 bases from J, the junction contained 10 bases not matched to a gene. CDR1 and CDR2 from the germline V gene are LGHNA and YSLEER. The CDR3 covers 17 residues. In DNA form, the CDR3 reads TGCGCCAGCAGCCAAAACCGACAGGGGGCGCGGGGAGATACGCAGTATTTT. Translated, it gives CASSQNRQGARGDTQYF.

J is TRBJ2-3 and V is TRBV3-1 (or the pseudogene TRBV3-2); 7 bases fit TRBD2. The ends lost 3 bases at V and 2 bases at J; junction bases unmatched: 8. The CDR3 spans 16 residues. Per the germline V gene, CDR1 is LGHDT and CDR2 is YNNKEL (reference sequence). CDR3 sequence reads: CASSQPSGMFTDTQYF. CDR3 coding DNA: TGTGCCAGCAGCCAGCCCAGCGGGATGTTCACAGATACGCAGTATTTT.

The chain couples TRBV28 to TRBJ2-1, with D possibly TRBD2 on 6 matching bases. Germline V gene sequence: CDR1 MDHEN, CDR2 SYDVKM. The ends were cut back, 3 bases at V and 5 bases at J, with 14 bases in the middle. CDR3 length equals 15 residues. The CDR3 here is CASSFGTSVNNEQFF. The CDR3 nucleotides read TGTGCCAGCAGTTTCGGGACTTCGGTGAACAATGAGCAGTTCTTC.

The rearrangement joins TRBV15 to TRBJ2-3; D possibly corresponds to TRBD1 (6 bases). V gave up 2 bases and J gave up 0 bases, with 15 bases separating them. From germline, CDR1 is LNHNV and CDR2 YYDKDF (reference sequence). The CDR3 is 17 residues long. The CDR3 loop reads CATSRPRGQGSTDTQYF. For the CDR3, the DNA is TGTGCCACCAGCAGACCCCGGGGCCAGGGGAGCACAGATACGCAGTATTTT.

This chain joins TRBV7-2 and TRBJ2-1; 7 nucleotides match TRBD2. Germline V gives CDR1 SGHTA, CDR2 FQGNSA. There are 15 residues in the CDR3. The J segment lost 7 bases and the V segment lost 6 bases, leaving 12 bases of the junction unmatched. The CDR3 protein is CASRRVAGGMNEQFF. The DNA of the CDR3 is TGTGCCAGCAGACGAGTAGCGGGTGGTATGAATGAGCAGTTCTTC.

V usage is TRBV6-5 and J usage is TRBJ2-5, with D unresolved. V was clipped by 8 bases and J by 2 bases, with 9 bases between them. Germline V gene sequence: CDR1 MNHEY, CDR2 SVGAGI. This CDR3 has 12 amino acids. Here the CDR3 DNA reads TGTGCCAGCCAAGACTCGCAAGAGACCCAGTACTTC. It codes for CASQDSQETQYF.

V usage is TRBV6-5 and J usage is TRBJ1-2, with 7 bases identical to TRBD1. This CDR3 spans 15 amino acids. Germline-derived CDR1 and CDR2 are MNHEY and SVGAGI. V trimming: 5 bases; J trimming: 4 bases; junction bases outside the gene matches: 10. CDR3 loop: CASSPQPDRIYGYTF. The CDR3 DNA is TGTGCCAGCAGTCCTCAACCGGACAGGATCTATGGCTACACCTTC.

This chain connects TRBV6-1 to TRBJ2-7; 14 nucleotides match TRBD2. CDR1 MNHNS and CDR2 SASEGT come from the germline V gene. CDR3 length equals 18 residues. The junction had 9 bases not matched to a gene; V was cut back by 2 bases and J by 3 bases. The CDR3 nucleotides read TGTGCCAGCAGTGAAACGGGACTAGCGGGGGCAGCCGGCTACGAGCAGTACTTC. Amino acid sequence: CASSETGLAGAAGYEQYF.